A single sample gave rise to the 27 T cell receptor beta chains below, sequenced in a study of beta chain features in type 1 diabetes. General study findings and limits: Shortening that was moderate but significant affected the TCRB CDR3s of Type 1 diabetes patients in all four CD4+ subsets.

TCRB transcripts that were expressed got sequenced, as all of the isolated RNA had been reverse transcribed. Sequencing used immunoSEQ multiplex PCR; TCRdb keeps in-frame clones, though not all of them. The repertoire has approximately 260,000 clones, roughly a quarter of them found once; the top ten carry more than 0.009%. Antigen specificity for these receptors is unknown. Specimen: naive CD4+ T cells from blood. The receptor source for this set is a woman aged 30 to 39 with type 1 diabetes.

The J gene is TRBJ2-3, the V gene TRBV7-8; the match to TRBD2 covers 15 bases. The trim removed 5 bases at V and 1 base at J, leaving 10 bases unmatched. The germline CDR1 and CDR2 sequences are SGHVS and FQNEAQ. There are 19 residues in the CDR3. In DNA, the CDR3 is TGTGCCAGCAGCCCTCGGAAGTGGACTAGCGGGAGGGGCACAGATACGCAGTATTTT. It encodes CASSPRKWTSGRGTDTQYF.

This clone was seen more than once but under ten times. J is TRBJ2-5 and V is TRBV2; no reliable D call. Trimming left V 4 bases short and J 13 bases short, with 16 bases between. This CDR3 has 12 amino acids. Looked up from germline, CDR1 is SNHLY and CDR2 is FYNNEI. The DNA of the CDR3 is TGTGCCAGCAGTGCGACTGGTCAGAGTCGGTACTTC. It encodes CASSATGQSRYF.

The chain carries TRBV28 and TRBJ2-7; no clear D. Trimming removed 3 bases at V and 0 bases at J, with 9 bases between. The CDR3 loop spans 14 amino acids. CDR1 and CDR2 (germline): MDHEN, SYDVKM. Written as DNA, the CDR3 is TGTGCCAGCAGTTTCGTAGATTTCTCCTACGAGCAGTACTTC. It is translated as CASSFVDFSYEQYF.

The chain joins TRBV27 to TRBJ2-3; 9 bases are a match to TRBD1. Per germline, CDR1 MNHEY and CDR2 SMNVEV (reference sequence). The CDR3 loop spans 16 amino acids. The junction had 6 bases not matched to a gene; V was cut back by 3 bases and J by 2 bases. CDR3 nucleotide sequence: TGTGCCAGCAGTTTCCGGGACAGGGACTCCACAGATACGCAGTATTTT. This sequence encodes CASSFRDRDSTDTQYF.

V is TRBV7-2 and J is TRBJ2-1, with TRBD2 identical over 7 bases. The V gene's germline CDR1 is SGHTA and CDR2 FQGNSA. This CDR3 is built from 15 residues. With V trimmed by 4 bases and J by 4 bases, 7 bases remained unmatched. Here the CDR3 DNA reads TGTGCCAGCAGCTCTGCGGAGCGGGGATACAATGAGCAGTTCTTC. Translation: CASSSAERGYNEQFF.

This sequence joins TRBV4-1 and TRBJ2-6; D is undetermined. Germline V gives CDR1 MGHRA, CDR2 YSYEKL. Trimming stripped 2 bases from V and 5 bases from J, with 16 bases between. The CDR3 runs 17 residues. The CDR3 sequence is CASSQLGQPSRANVLTF. The CDR3 DNA sequence: TGCGCCAGCAGCCAACTAGGCCAGCCGTCTCGGGCCAACGTCCTGACTTTC.

The V and J genes are TRBV28 and TRBJ1-2; D call uncertain. Trimming pared 6 bases from V and 4 bases from J, leaving 12 bases between. The CDR3 runs to 13 residues. In germline, CDR1 is MDHEN, CDR2 SYDVKM. The CDR3 sequence: CASSNEQVYGYTF. The CDR3 region has the DNA TGTGCCAGCAGCAATGAGCAGGTCTATGGCTACACCTTC.

This clone was picked up a small number of times. This chain uses TRBV30 with TRBJ2-1; the match to TRBD2 covers 9 bases. Trimming cost V 0 bases and J 6 bases; bases outside gene matches: 6. This CDR3 is built from 15 residues. Germline V gives CDR1 GTSNPN, CDR2 SVGIG (reference sequence). CDR3 protein: CAWSVLSGSRNEQFF. The CDR3, as DNA: TGTGCCTGGAGTGTACTTAGCGGGAGTCGCAATGAGCAGTTCTTC.

This clone was recorded a few times. The rearrangement uses TRBV7-2 and TRBJ2-7, with D unclear. CDR3 length equals 13 residues. Trimming removed 4 bases from V and 1 base from J, with 8 bases in between. The germline gives CDR1 SGHTA, CDR2 FQGNSA. The CDR3 here is CASSSTPSYEQYF. The DNA for the CDR3 is TGTGCCAGCAGCTCTACCCCATCCTACGAGCAGTACTTC.

The V and J genes are TRBV27 and TRBJ2-3, with 8 bases that match TRBD2. J was trimmed by 3 bases and V by 5 bases; bases with no gene match: 10. Germline V CDR1 and CDR2: MNHEY, SMNVEV (reference sequence). There are 16 residues in the CDR3. This chain's CDR3 is CASSALSGTHTDTQYF. As DNA, the CDR3 is TGTGCCAGCAGTGCCCTTAGCGGGACTCATACAGATACGCAGTATTTT.

This clone was found a few times. The chain uses TRBV9 and TRBJ2-2, with 12 bases aligning to TRBD2. With 4 bases clipped from V and 0 bases from J, the junction kept 10 bases outside the gene matches. The CDR3 consists of 19 residues. The germline V gene has CDR1 SGDLS and CDR2 YYNGEE. CDR3 sequence reads: CASSYSTSGRWSNTGELFF. The CDR3 DNA sequence: TGTGCCAGCAGCTATAGCACTAGCGGGAGGTGGTCGAACACCGGGGAGCTGTTTTTT.

The chain recombines TRBV21-1 with TRBJ1-2; the D call TRBD1 from the table was never checked on the DNA. TRBV21-1 is described as a pseudogene. The CDR3 loop spans 14 amino acids. The CDR3 nucleotides are TGTGCCAGCAGCAATACAGAGCTTCGCTATGGCTACACCTTC. Translated, it gives CASSNTELRYGYTF.

There are a few counts of this clone. The chain links TRBV30 to TRBJ2-3, with 12 bases that match TRBD2. The CDR3 covers 16 residues. Germline-derived CDR1 and CDR2 are GTSNPN and SVGIG (reference sequence). V was clipped by 4 bases and J by 4 bases; unmatched bases: 9. The chain's CDR3 is CAWTPGLAGGPDTQYF. The DNA of the CDR3 is TGTGCCTGGACCCCTGGGCTAGCGGGAGGGCCAGATACGCAGTATTTT.

The V and J genes are TRBV7-2 and TRBJ2-7, with D possibly being TRBD2 (5 bases). CDR1 SGHTA and CDR2 FQGNSA come from the germline V gene. V was trimmed by 1 base and J by 0 bases, leaving 10 bases between them. CDR3 size: 15 residues. The CDR3 is CASSLGLFFSYEQYF. CDR3 DNA: TGTGCCAGCAGCTTAGGACTATTCTTCTCCTACGAGCAGTACTTC.

The rearrangement links TRBV7-9 to TRBJ1-2; 7 nucleotides agree with TRBD1. The CDR3 contains 16 residues. CDR1 is SEHNR, CDR2 FQNEAQ, per germline (reference sequence). The V gene end was trimmed by 5 bases and the J gene end by 4 bases; junction bases not matched to a gene: 13. The CDR3 sequence: CASSHNWVGQIYGYTF. The CDR3 DNA reads TGTGCCAGCAGCCATAATTGGGTGGGACAGATCTATGGCTACACCTTC.

Only a few counts were recorded for this clone. Sequence at one end of the junction differs from germline and may be a read error. The CDR3, as DNA: TGTGCTAGCACCGGGACAGGGCAAGAGACCCAGTACTTC. Translation gives CASTGTGQETQYF. The chain recombines TRBV7-7 with TRBJ2-5; 9 nucleotides align to TRBD1. The V gene's germline CDR1 is SSHAT and CDR2 FNYEAQ (reference sequence). This CDR3 contains 13 residues.

This chain uses TRBV9 with TRBJ2-5; a weak D match, TRBD1 (8 bases). V lost 0 bases to trimming and J lost 7 bases, with 19 bases between them. CDR3 size: 16 residues. Germline-derived CDR1 and CDR2 are SGDLS and YYNGEE. CDR3 loop: CASSVGGQGGITTQYF. The DNA for the CDR3 is TGTGCCAGCAGCGTAGGAGGACAGGGAGGGATCACGACCCAGTACTTC.

This chain links TRBV29-1 with TRBJ1-4; unclear D gene. The CDR3 consists of 12 residues. CDR1 is SQVTM, CDR2 ANQGSEA, per germline. Deletions cut 7 bases from V and 0 bases from J, with 6 bases between. CDR3 in DNA: TGCAGCGGTATTGCAACTAATGAAAAACTGTTTTTT. Translating it yields CSGIATNEKLFF.

This clone was counted between two and nine times. The chain joins TRBV30 to TRBJ1-5; possibly TRBD1 for D (6 bases). Trimming pared 4 bases from V and 9 bases from J, leaving 13 bases between. The CDR3 length is 12 residues. Germline V gene sequence: CDR1 GTSNPN, CDR2 SVGIG (reference sequence). The CDR3, as DNA: TGTGCCTGGAACAGGGATCTGAGGCCCCAGCATTTT. As protein: CAWNRDLRPQHF. The variable domain in full, completed from reference TRBV30 and TRBJ1-5, reads SQTIHQWPATLVQPVGSPLSLECTVEGTSNPNLYWYRQAAGRGLQLLFYSVGIGQISSEVPQNLSASRPQDRQFILSSKKLLLSDSGFYLCAWNRDLRPQHFGDGTRLSIL.

This clone has a handful of counts. The chain couples TRBV29-1 to TRBJ1-2, with D uncertain. Trimming pared 2 bases from V and 4 bases from J, leaving 8 bases between. The CDR3 has 12 residues. Germline CDR1 reads SQVTM; CDR2 reads ANQGSEA. In DNA, the CDR3 is TGCAGCGTTGAACGGGTTTCCTATGGCTACACCTTC. Translating it yields CSVERVSYGYTF.

V usage is TRBV11-3 and J usage is TRBJ2-5; D is perhaps TRBD1 (5 bases). The CDR3 contains 17 residues. V lost 0 bases to trimming and J lost 5 bases, with 19 bases between them. Germline V gene lookup returns CDR1 SGHNT and CDR2 YENEEA. This CDR3 reads CASSLDGRVSGRETQYF. CDR3 sequence (DNA): TGTGCCAGCAGCTTAGATGGCAGGGTATCGGGTAGGGAGACCCAGTACTTC.

This clone turned up a few times. V and J are TRBV2 and TRBJ2-1, with TRBD1 identical over 8 bases. The germline V gene has CDR1 SNHLY and CDR2 FYNNEI. This CDR3 has 16 amino acids. Trimming cost V 1 base and J 4 bases; bases outside gene matches: 6. The chain's CDR3 is CASSEVDRAYYNEQFF. DNA for the CDR3: TGTGCCAGCAGTGAAGTGGACAGGGCGTATTACAATGAGCAGTTCTTC.

This chain joins TRBV2 and TRBJ1-2; D unresolved. The V and J ends lost 7 bases and 2 bases respectively, with 11 bases between them. The CDR3 covers 13 residues. From germline, CDR1 is SNHLY and CDR2 FYNNEI. The CDR3 loop is CASILGLNYGYTF. As DNA, the CDR3 is TGTGCCAGCATTCTAGGTCTAAACTATGGCTACACCTTC.

This clone has only a few counts. The V and J genes are TRBV7-6 and TRBJ2-3; D is undetermined. The length of the CDR3 is 12 residues. Trimming left V 5 bases short and J 0 bases short, with 3 bases between. Germline V CDR1 and CDR2: SGHVS, FNYEAQ. DNA for the CDR3: TGTGCCAGCAGCCCTAGCACAGATACGCAGTATTTT. Its protein is CASSPSTDTQYF.

V and J are TRBV6-1 and TRBJ2-5, with D maybe TRBD1 (5 bases). The CDR3 covers 15 residues. Trimming removed 2 bases from V and 5 bases from J, with 15 bases in between. Germline CDR1 reads MNHNS; CDR2 reads SASEGT. CDR3 in amino acids: CASSEPGDKGETQYF. The DNA of the CDR3 is TGTGCCAGCAGTGAACCTGGGGATAAGGGGGAGACCCAGTACTTC.

This chain uses TRBV29-1 with TRBJ1-2; tentatively, D is TRBD1 (6 bases). The V gene lost 1 base and the J gene lost 6 bases, with 15 bases spanning the gap. There are 14 residues in the CDR3. Germline assignment: CDR1 SQVTM and CDR2 ANQGSEA. CDR3 nucleotides: TGCAGCGTTGAAGGGGGGCAGGGAGTAGATGGCTACACCTTC. Protein product: CSVEGGQGVDGYTF. The full variable domain, completed using reference TRBV29-1 and TRBJ1-2, is SAVISQKPSRDICQRGTSLTIQCQVDSQVTMMFWYRQQPGQSLTLIATANQGSEATYESGFVIDKFPISRPNLTFSTLTVSNMSPEDSSIYLCSVEGGQGVDGYTFGSGTRLTVV.

This clone was observed a few times. The chain joins TRBV9 to TRBJ1-1; D call uncertain. This CDR3 has 13 residues. Germline V gives CDR1 SGDLS, CDR2 YYNGEE. V shed 0 bases and J shed 10 bases, with 13 bases lying between them. CDR3 in amino acids: CASSVEPRSVAFF. CDR3 sequence (DNA): TGTGCCAGCAGCGTAGAACCCCGCAGCGTAGCTTTCTTT.